The next 2 T cell receptor beta chains were all read from a single sample in a study of blood T cells in healthy people across ages. Through a sample-barcoded 5' primer and a J-beta primer mix, a second PCR was run for roughly 6 to 11 cycles. MiXCR, applied by TCRdb to the 5' RACE reads, yields one record per CDR3 protein. The profile shows around 1.5 million distinct CDR3 sequences, 34% of them singletons. Sequencing was carried out using blood. Source of these receptors: a woman aged 25-40 years in good health.

The V gene is TRBV5-1, the J gene TRBJ2-1, with TRBD1 matching over 7 bases. V shed 4 bases and J 2 bases; nucleotides not matched to a gene: 6. The CDR3 sequence is 15 residues long. Germline-derived CDR1 and CDR2 are SGHRS and YFSETQ. The CDR3 bases are TGCGCCAGCAGCCAGGGACAGAGAACCTACAATGAGCAGTTCTTC. Translating gives CASSQGQRTYNEQFF.

A word on this clonotype: Given a much more abundant clone one base away, this may be a read error. The V gene is TRBV3-1, the J gene TRBJ2-7, with TRBD2 identical over 10 bases. The J call is in doubt because the DNA end fits TRBJ2-5 better. CDR1 is LGHDT, CDR2 YNNKEL, per germline (reference sequence). The CDR3 spans 14 residues. CDR3 nucleotides: TGTGCCTGCAGCCAAGCGGGAGGGGGCGAGACCCAGTACTTC. Protein: CACSQAGGGETQYF.